The rows below give T cell receptor beta chains drawn from one sample of a study of shared clonotypes between healthy human individuals. Libraries were prepared by immunoSEQ multiplex PCR; TCRdb keeps only in-frame clonotypes and omits some of them. The sample has a few million clones; about 92% are singletons. The sample taken for sequencing was naive CD4+ T cells from PBMCs. Source of these receptors: a man between 18 and 29 years old in good health. Some clones in this sample may be carry-over from other donors' samples. CDR3s include the opening cysteine and the closing phenylalanine or tryptophan. The D gene is left open where the match is weak. Some rows have no size entry. The others give once, few or many, or a class for an expanded clone.

j_gene: TRBJ1-3
abundance: .
v_gene: TRBV5-1
d_gene: .
CDR3aa: CASSLQPRGSGNTIYF
CDR3nt: TGCGCCAGCAGCTTGCAGCCCAGGGGCTCTGGAAACACCATATATTTT

j_gene: TRBJ1-3
abundance: .
v_gene: TRBV5-1
d_gene: .
CDR3aa: CASSFAGAGNTIYF
CDR3nt: TGCGCCAGCAGCTTTGCGGGGGCTGGAAACACCATATATTTT

j_gene: TRBJ2-1
abundance: .
v_gene: TRBV11-3
d_gene: TRBD2
CDR3aa: CASSLRLGLAGGIDEQFF
CDR3nt: TGTGCCAGCAGCTTACGCCTCGGACTAGCGGGAGGGATCGATGAGCAGTTCTTC

j_gene: TRBJ1-6
abundance: .
v_gene: TRBV7-9
d_gene: .
CDR3aa: CASSLTGSSYNSPLHF
CDR3nt: TGTGCCAGCAGCTTAACCGGGAGCTCCTATAATTCACCCCTCCACTTT

j_gene: TRBJ2-7
abundance: .
v_gene: TRBV5-1
d_gene: .
CDR3aa: CASSLGVSYEQYF
CDR3nt: TGCGCCAGCAGCTTGGGAGTCTCCTACGAGCAGTACTTC

j_gene: TRBJ1-3
abundance: .
v_gene: TRBV11-2
d_gene: .
CDR3aa: CASSLGRYLGGNTIYF
CDR3nt: TGTGCCAGCAGCTTAGGACGGTACCTGGGAGGAAACACCATATATTTT

j_gene: TRBJ1-1
abundance: few
v_gene: TRBV9
d_gene: .
CDR3aa: CASSVSGQNTEAFF
CDR3nt: TGTGCCAGCAGCGTTTCAGGGCAGAACACTGAAGCTTTCTTT

j_gene: TRBJ2-2
abundance: .
v_gene: TRBV5-6
d_gene: .
CDR3aa: CASSLVGRGDTGELFF
CDR3nt: TGTGCCAGCAGCTTGGTGGGGCGGGGAGACACCGGGGAGCTGTTTTTT

j_gene: TRBJ2-5
abundance: .
v_gene: TRBV5-4
d_gene: .
CDR3aa: CASSFSIEETQYF
CDR3nt: TGTGCCAGCAGCTTTTCCATAGAAGAGACCCAGTACTTC

j_gene: TRBJ2-7
abundance: .
v_gene: TRBV29-1
d_gene: TRBD2
CDR3aa: CSVGSSGYSYEQYF
CDR3nt: TGCAGCGTTGGGTCTAGCGGATACTCCTACGAGCAGTACTTC

j_gene: TRBJ2-3
abundance: .
v_gene: TRBV7-9
d_gene: .
CDR3aa: CASSKTDTQYF
CDR3nt: TGTGCCAGCAGTAAAACAGATACGCAGTATTTT

j_gene: TRBJ2-3
abundance: .
v_gene: TRBV5-1
d_gene: .
CDR3aa: CASSQTGTRGDTQYF
CDR3nt: TGCGCCAGCAGCCAGACCGGGACAAGGGGAGATACGCAGTATTTT

j_gene: TRBJ1-2
abundance: .
v_gene: TRBV19
d_gene: .
CDR3aa: CASRVRGFRYTF
CDR3nt: TGTGCCAGTAGGGTAAGAGGTTTCCGGTACACCTTC

j_gene: TRBJ2-7
abundance: .
v_gene: TRBV7-6
d_gene: .
CDR3aa: CASSPREPGEQYF
CDR3nt: TGTGCCAGCAGCCCCCGGGAGCCCGGGGAGCAGTACTTC

j_gene: TRBJ2-1
abundance: .
v_gene: TRBV27
d_gene: TRBD2
CDR3aa: CASSPRGAGKSYNEQFF
CDR3nt: TGTGCCAGCAGCCCCCGGGGAGCGGGAAAGTCCTACAATGAGCAGTTCTTC

j_gene: TRBJ2-5
abundance: .
v_gene: TRBV9
d_gene: .
CDR3aa: CASSAVPGQETQYF
CDR3nt: TGTGCCAGCAGCGCGGTTCCGGGACAAGAGACCCAGTACTTC

j_gene: TRBJ2-3
abundance: .
v_gene: TRBV12-5
d_gene: TRBD2
CDR3aa: CASGTSGGTDTQYF
CDR3nt: TGTGCTAGTGGTACTAGCGGAGGCACAGATACGCAGTATTTT

j_gene: TRBJ1-5
abundance: .
v_gene: TRBV6-5
d_gene: .
CDR3aa: CASSFNRDSNQPQHF
CDR3nt: TGTGCCAGCAGCTTCAACAGGGATAGCAATCAGCCCCAGCATTTT

j_gene: TRBJ1-1
abundance: .
v_gene: TRBV30
d_gene: TRBD1
CDR3aa: CAWGQGAALNTEAFF
CDR3nt: TGTGCCTGGGGGCAGGGGGCCGCATTGAACACTGAAGCTTTCTTT

j_gene: TRBJ1-4
abundance: .
v_gene: TRBV27
d_gene: .
CDR3aa: CASSSGLSANEKLFF
CDR3nt: TGTGCCAGCAGTTCCGGACTGAGTGCTAATGAAAAACTGTTTTTT

j_gene: TRBJ2-7
abundance: .
v_gene: TRBV11-2
d_gene: .
CDR3aa: CASSFERGAWVEQYF
CDR3nt: TGTGCCAGCAGCTTTGAGCGAGGAGCTTGGGTAGAGCAGTACTTC

j_gene: TRBJ1-1
abundance: .
v_gene: TRBV5-1
d_gene: .
CDR3aa: CASSVRGNTEAFF
CDR3nt: TGCGCCAGCAGCGTACGGGGGAACACTGAAGCTTTCTTT

j_gene: TRBJ2-7
abundance: .
v_gene: TRBV30
d_gene: TRBD1
CDR3aa: CAWSYSDRAPHEQYF
CDR3nt: TGTGCCTGGAGTTATTCGGACAGGGCCCCCCACGAGCAGTACTTC

j_gene: TRBJ1-2
abundance: .
v_gene: TRBV5-1
d_gene: .
CDR3aa: CASSSQPNYGYTF
CDR3nt: TGCGCCAGCAGCTCCCAACCCAACTATGGCTACACCTTC

j_gene: TRBJ1-2
abundance: .
v_gene: TRBV6-5
d_gene: .
CDR3aa: CASSLSPAENYGYTF
CDR3nt: TGTGCCAGCAGTCTCTCCCCTGCCGAGAACTATGGCTACACCTTC

j_gene: TRBJ2-5
abundance: .
v_gene: TRBV5-4
d_gene: TRBD2
CDR3aa: CASSLEGLAGGTQETQYF
CDR3nt: TGTGCCAGCAGCTTGGAGGGATTAGCGGGGGGAACACAAGAGACCCAGTACTTC

j_gene: TRBJ1-1
abundance: .
v_gene: TRBV28
d_gene: .
CDR3aa: CASSLWTGDTEAFF
CDR3nt: TGTGCCAGCAGTTTATGGACGGGTGATACTGAAGCTTTCTTT

j_gene: TRBJ2-7
abundance: .
v_gene: TRBV7-9
d_gene: .
CDR3aa: CASSLVGPRVEQYF
CDR3nt: TGTGCCAGCAGCTTAGTTGGCCCCAGGGTCGAGCAGTACTTC

j_gene: TRBJ2-7
abundance: once
v_gene: TRBV6-5
d_gene: .
CDR3aa: CASSYSGDTIYEQYF
CDR3nt: TGTGCCAGCAGTTACTCGGGTGACACAATATACGAGCAGTACTTC

j_gene: TRBJ2-1
abundance: .
v_gene: TRBV5-6
d_gene: .
CDR3aa: CASSRAGAFSYNEQFF
CDR3nt: TGTGCCAGCAGCCGGGCAGGCGCCTTCTCCTACAATGAGCAGTTCTTC

j_gene: TRBJ2-3
abundance: .
v_gene: TRBV6-1
d_gene: .
CDR3aa: CASRGFTDTQYF
CDR3nt: TGTGCCAGCAGGGGGTTCACAGATACGCAGTATTTT

j_gene: TRBJ2-7
abundance: .
v_gene: TRBV4-1
d_gene: .
CDR3aa: CASSQLLDRLRAYEQYF
CDR3nt: TGCGCCAGCAGCCAATTACTAGATCGGCTTCGAGCCTACGAGCAGTACTTC

j_gene: TRBJ2-5
abundance: .
v_gene: TRBV5-1
d_gene: .
CDR3aa: CASSYGTGWETQYF
CDR3nt: TGCGCCAGCAGCTATGGCACAGGGTGGGAGACCCAGTACTTC

j_gene: TRBJ1-2
abundance: .
v_gene: TRBV27
d_gene: TRBD1
CDR3aa: CASSSGQVTNYGYTF
CDR3nt: TGTGCCAGCAGTTCCGGACAGGTCACTAACTATGGCTACACCTTC

j_gene: TRBJ2-1
abundance: .
v_gene: TRBV27
d_gene: .
CDR3aa: CASRRGRENEQFF
CDR3nt: TGTGCCAGCAGGCGGGGAAGGGAAAATGAGCAGTTCTTC

j_gene: TRBJ1-3
abundance: once
v_gene: TRBV9
d_gene: .
CDR3aa: CASSASSWAGNTIYF
CDR3nt: TGTGCCAGCAGCGCATCCTCTTGGGCTGGAAACACCATATATTTT

j_gene: TRBJ2-7
abundance: .
v_gene: TRBV10-3
d_gene: .
CDR3aa: CATSKDYEQYF
CDR3nt: TGTGCCACGAGCAAAGACTACGAGCAGTACTTC

j_gene: TRBJ1-2
abundance: .
v_gene: TRBV4-1
d_gene: TRBD1
CDR3aa: CASSSRDRVTNYGYTF
CDR3nt: TGCGCCAGCAGCTCCCGGGACAGGGTTACGAACTATGGCTACACCTTC

j_gene: TRBJ2-3
abundance: .
v_gene: TRBV29-1
d_gene: .
CDR3aa: CSVEAEAGGGTDTQYF
CDR3nt: TGCAGCGTTGAAGCTGAAGCGGGTGGGGGAACAGATACGCAGTATTTT

j_gene: TRBJ2-1
abundance: .
v_gene: TRBV28
d_gene: .
CDR3aa: CASSSLVADYNEQFF
CDR3nt: TGTGCCAGCAGTTCTTTGGTAGCGGACTACAATGAGCAGTTCTTC

j_gene: TRBJ2-5
abundance: .
v_gene: TRBV15
d_gene: TRBD2
CDR3aa: CATSRERGGGETQYF
CDR3nt: TGTGCCACCAGCAGGGAACGGGGCGGGGGAGAGACCCAGTACTTC

j_gene: TRBJ2-4
abundance: .
v_gene: TRBV7-3
d_gene: .
CDR3aa: CASSLLAGADIQYF
CDR3nt: TGTGCCAGCAGCTTATTGGCCGGGGCGGACATTCAGTACTTC

j_gene: TRBJ2-3
abundance: .
v_gene: TRBV7-8
d_gene: .
CDR3aa: CASSIAGTDTQYF
CDR3nt: TGTGCCAGCAGCATCGCAGGCACAGATACGCAGTATTTT

j_gene: TRBJ2-3
abundance: once
v_gene: TRBV10-3
d_gene: TRBD2
CDR3aa: CAISSVAGVGTDTQYF
CDR3nt: TGTGCCATCAGTTCGGTAGCGGGAGTAGGCACAGATACGCAGTATTTT

j_gene: TRBJ2-2
abundance: .
v_gene: TRBV5-1
d_gene: .
CDR3aa: CASSSGLPNTGELFF
CDR3nt: TGCGCCAGCAGCTCGGGACTCCCGAACACCGGGGAGCTGTTTTTT

j_gene: TRBJ1-2
abundance: .
v_gene: TRBV9
d_gene: .
CDR3aa: CASSVAGVVLTF
CDR3nt: TGTGCCAGCAGCGTAGCAGGGGTGGTTCTCACCTTC

j_gene: TRBJ2-7
abundance: .
v_gene: TRBV7-9
d_gene: .
CDR3aa: CASSFPPRGNYEQYF
CDR3nt: TGTGCCAGCAGCTTCCCCCCGAGGGGGAACTACGAGCAGTACTTC

j_gene: TRBJ2-5
abundance: .
v_gene: TRBV5-1
d_gene: .
CDR3aa: CASSLAMRETQYF
CDR3nt: TGCGCCAGCAGCTTGGCCATGCGAGAGACCCAGTACTTC

j_gene: TRBJ2-1
abundance: .
v_gene: TRBV28
d_gene: .
CDR3aa: CASSPPGQFPYNEQFF
CDR3nt: TGTGCCAGCAGCCCCCCAGGGCAATTCCCCTACAATGAGCAGTTCTTC

j_gene: TRBJ2-2
abundance: .
v_gene: TRBV9
d_gene: TRBD2
CDR3aa: CASSTRSGTNTGELFF
CDR3nt: TGTGCCAGCAGCACCCGTAGCGGGACGAACACCGGGGAGCTGTTTTTT

j_gene: TRBJ1-2
abundance: .
v_gene: TRBV7-8
d_gene: .
CDR3aa: CASSPGGRAEEGYTF
CDR3nt: TGTGCCAGCAGTCCCGGGGGGAGGGCCGAGGAGGGCTACACCTTC

j_gene: TRBJ2-1
abundance: .
v_gene: TRBV9
d_gene: TRBD1
CDR3aa: CASSVGTGSYNEQFF
CDR3nt: TGTGCCAGCAGCGTTGGGACAGGGTCATACAATGAGCAGTTCTTC

j_gene: TRBJ1-1
abundance: .
v_gene: TRBV19
d_gene: .
CDR3aa: CASSYRVDQRANTEAFF
CDR3nt: TGTGCCAGTAGCTATAGGGTCGATCAGCGGGCGAACACTGAAGCTTTCTTT

j_gene: TRBJ2-7
abundance: .
v_gene: TRBV28
d_gene: .
CDR3aa: CASSHGPSYEQYF
CDR3nt: TGTGCCAGCAGCCACGGGCCCTCCTACGAGCAGTACTTC